These 11 T cell receptor beta chains were sequenced from one sample in a study of OX40 agonist ivuxolimab in advanced cancers. The table came from immunoSEQ multiplex PCR; TCRdb's copy has only in-frame clones and leaves some out. The sample carries 70,000 to 95,000 clones, 90% to 95% recorded once. Material: CD4+ or CD8+ T cells sorted from blood, obtained in a trial of the OX40 agonist ivuxolimab. The source of these receptors is an adult with an advanced solid tumor such as melanoma, head and neck, liver or kidney cancer.

The rearrangement links TRBV5-1 to TRBJ2-7, with D uncertain. The CDR3 contains 14 residues. Trimming took 0 bases from V and 2 from J, leaving 9 bases between them. CDR1 is SGHRS and CDR2 is YFSETQ in the germline V gene. CDR3 amino acids: CASSLGAQPYEQYF. DNA of the CDR3: TGCGCCAGCAGCTTGGGAGCTCAACCCTACGAGCAGTACTTC.

This chain connects TRBV7-6 to TRBJ2-7, with D tentatively TRBD1 or TRBD2 (5 bases each). The CDR3 is 14 residues long. With 4 bases removed from V and 3 bases from J, the gap between germline ends came to 13 bases. Germline CDR1 SGHVS, CDR2 FNYEAQ. The DNA of the CDR3 is TGTGCCAGCAGCTCAACCGGGGCCCTCTACGAGCAGTACTTC. Amino acids: CASSSTGALYEQYF. The complete variable domain, with remaining parts taken from reference TRBV7-6 and TRBJ2-7, reads GAGVSQSPRYKVTKRGQDVALRCDPISGHVSLYWYRQALGQGPEFLTYFNYEAQQDKSGLPNDRFSAERPEGSISTLTIQRTEQRDSAMYRCASSSTGALYEQYFGPGTRLTVT.

V is TRBV6-6 and J is TRBJ2-7; possible D gene TRBD2, 5 bases. The germline V and J ends were trimmed by 5 bases and 6 bases, with 11 bases remaining between them. The CDR3 consists of 12 residues. Germline V gene sequence: CDR1 MNHNY, CDR2 SVGAGI (reference sequence). Here the CDR3 DNA reads TGTGCCAGCAGTCCCACTAGAAGCGAGCAGTACTTC. Amino acid sequence: CASSPTRSEQYF.

V gene TRBV15 combines with J gene TRBJ2-2, with 12 bases fitting TRBD1. This CDR3 is built from 15 residues. Germline CDR1 reads LNHNV; CDR2 reads YYDKDF (reference sequence). The ends lost 5 bases at V and 10 bases at J; junction bases unmatched: 8. Written as DNA, the CDR3 is TGTGCCACCAGCCGCCGGGACAGGGGGCTGGTGGAGCTGTTTTTT. Translation: CATSRRDRGLVELFF. The full variable domain, in which reference TRBV15 and TRBJ2-2 provide the parts outside the CDR3, is DAMVIQNPRYQVTQFGKPVTLSCSQTLNHNVMYWYQQKSSQAPKLLFHYYDKDFNNEADTPDNFQSRRPNTSFCFLDIRSPGLGDTAMYLCATSRRDRGLVELFFGEGSRLTVL.

The rearrangement uses TRBV7-2 and TRBJ1-2; 7 bases line up with TRBD1. In germline, CDR1 is SGHTA, CDR2 FQGNSA. The CDR3 loop spans 15 amino acids. Trimming cost V 5 bases and J 8 bases; bases outside gene matches: 14. The DNA of the CDR3 is TGTGCCAGCAGCCTTAGGGGGCCCAGTCCGGGAGGCTACACCTTC. This gives the protein CASSLRGPSPGGYTF.

J is TRBJ1-4 and V is TRBV6-5; a weak D match, TRBD1 (5 bases). CDR3 length: 11 amino acids. Per germline, CDR1 MNHEY and CDR2 SVGAGI. V dropped 6 bases and J dropped 7 bases, with 6 bases sitting between them. CDR3: CASRGGEKLFF. CDR3 DNA sequence: TGTGCCAGCAGGGGGGGTGAAAAACTGTTTTTT.

The V and J genes are TRBV6-5 and TRBJ1-6; possibly TRBD1 for D (5 bases). Germline V gene lookup returns CDR1 MNHEY and CDR2 SVGAGI. The CDR3 length is 13 residues. Trimming removed 10 bases at V and 10 bases at J, with 17 bases between. For the CDR3, the DNA is TGTGCCAAGGAGAGACAGACGGACTCACCCCTCCACTTT. This gives the protein CAKERQTDSPLHF.

This chain links TRBV19 with TRBJ1-2, with unresolved D. V was pared by 3 bases and J by 4 bases, with 15 bases between. This CDR3 is 15 amino acids long. Germline V gene lookup returns CDR1 LNHDA and CDR2 SQIVND (reference sequence). The CDR3 DNA sequence: TGTGCCAGTAGTATGGATGGCGGTTCGACCTATGGCTACACCTTC. Translation: CASSMDGGSTYGYTF.

The rearrangement joins TRBV2 to TRBJ2-7, with 7 positions matching TRBD1. This CDR3 is 14 amino acids long. Per the germline V gene, CDR1 is SNHLY and CDR2 is FYNNEI. Trimming at V came to 4 bases and at J to 5 bases, leaving 8 bases not matched to a gene. Here the CDR3 DNA reads TGTGCCAGCAGTGGTCCTACAGGGGCTCACGAGCAGTACTTC. Protein product: CASSGPTGAHEQYF.

The rearrangement uses TRBV6-5 and TRBJ1-2; D unresolved. Germline V gene sequence: CDR1 MNHEY, CDR2 SVGAGI. V lost 6 bases and J lost 4, with 15 bases in between. This CDR3 is 14 amino acids long. This CDR3 is CASRPPSVTYGYTF. For the CDR3, the DNA is TGTGCCAGCAGGCCTCCGAGCGTAACCTATGGCTACACCTTC.

The chain combines TRBV19 with TRBJ2-5; D is undetermined. Germline V gene sequence: CDR1 LNHDA, CDR2 SQIVND (reference sequence). With 3 bases removed from V and 3 bases from J, the gap between germline ends came to 5 bases. This CDR3 is built from 12 residues. The CDR3 reads CASSMTKETQYF. CDR3 nucleotide sequence: TGTGCCAGTAGTATGACGAAAGAGACCCAGTACTTC.